This T cell receptor (beta chain) derives from a study of human T cells and chemical hapten exposure. Study in general: Alopecia areata, totalis or universalis was found in mostly female patients. General study results and limits: Unchanged with DPC sensitization were TCRs above 1 in 1000 frequency.

The ends were cut back, 5 bases at V and 0 bases at J, with 26 bases in the middle. CDR3 length equals 21 residues. CDR1 is SEHNR, CDR2 FQNEAQ, per germline (reference sequence). As to time point: patch test 2, 6 weeks after DPC sensitization. As to treatment: therapeutic diphenylcyclopropenone sensitization with weekly scalp DPC. This clonotype was detected many times. The antigen remains undetermined. MiXCR, run by TCRdb on the RACE reads, gives a single entry per CDR3 protein. The table has under 100,000 distinct CDR3 sequences, about an eighth seen once. The J gene is TRBJ2-6, the V gene TRBV7-9, with D perhaps TRBD1 (6 bases). The clonotype originates from a woman between 40 and 55 years old with alopecia areata. Some clones in this sample may be carry-over from other donors' samples. Sequencing was performed on whole blood, taken in connection with sensitization to the hapten diphenylcyclopropenone (DPC). CDR3 residues: CASSLLLSGHRISSGANVLTF. As DNA, the CDR3 is TGTGCCAGCAGCCTCCTCTTATCGGGACACCGAATCAGCTCTGGGGCCAACGTCCTGACTTTC.